This T cell receptor (beta chain) was obtained from a study of lymphopenia after photon versus proton radiotherapy. Overall study results and limits: Oligoclonal CD8+ Temra expansion after nadir drove photon patients' diversity drop. Relative stability marked proton patients; photon patients lost diversity and naive cells. Better survival with proton therapy was suggested as possible, not demonstrated. A bigger post-nadir fall in TCR diversity correlated inversely with survival time in deceased patients.

Notes on this clone: Antigen specificity is unknown.

The table came from immunoSEQ multiplex PCR; TCRdb's copy has only in-frame clones and leaves some out. Of 70,000 or so clones listed, roughly 90% were seen once; the top ten hold approximately 2.9%. Germline values: CDR1 MDHEN, CDR2 SYDVKM. This CDR3 contains 15 residues. Unmatched junction bases numbered 8, after V lost 8 bases and J lost 1 base. The chain uses TRBV28 and TRBJ2-3; 8 nucleotides line up with TRBD1. The material sequenced was peripheral blood, taken from a patient treated with photon-based radiotherapy. This sequence originates from a woman in her 70s with pancreatic cancer. CDR3 in amino acids: CASDSLQGGTDTQYF. The CDR3 DNA is TGTGCCAGCGACAGTTTACAGGGGGGCACAGATACGCAGTATTTT.